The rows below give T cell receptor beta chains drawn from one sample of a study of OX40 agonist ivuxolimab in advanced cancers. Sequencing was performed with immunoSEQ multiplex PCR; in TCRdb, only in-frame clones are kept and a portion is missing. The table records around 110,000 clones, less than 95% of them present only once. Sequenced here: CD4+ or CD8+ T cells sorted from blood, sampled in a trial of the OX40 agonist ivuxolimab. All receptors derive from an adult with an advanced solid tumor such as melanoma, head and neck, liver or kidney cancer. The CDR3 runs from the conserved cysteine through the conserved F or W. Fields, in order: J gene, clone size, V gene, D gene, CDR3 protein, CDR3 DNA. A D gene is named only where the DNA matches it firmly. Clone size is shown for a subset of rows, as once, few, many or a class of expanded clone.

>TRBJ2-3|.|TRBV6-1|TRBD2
CASRAAGAPGDTQYF
TGTGCCAGCAGGGCAGCGGGGGCCCCGGGAGATACGCAGTATTTT
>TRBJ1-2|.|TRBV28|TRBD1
CASSSQGAENYGYTF
TGTGCCAGCAGTTCACAGGGGGCTGAAAACTATGGCTACACCTTC
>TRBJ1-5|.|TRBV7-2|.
CASSLKGGRNQPQHF
TGTGCCAGCAGCTTAAAAGGGGGTCGCAATCAGCCCCAGCATTTT
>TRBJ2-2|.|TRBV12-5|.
CASAGDGNTGELFF
TGTGCTAGTGCTGGGGACGGGAACACCGGGGAGCTGTTTTTT
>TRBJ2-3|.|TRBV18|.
CASSQNRATDTQYF
TGTGCCAGCTCACAAAACAGGGCTACAGATACGCAGTATTTT
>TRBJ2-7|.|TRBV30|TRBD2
CAWSGGGEREQYF
TGTGCCTGGAGTGGGGGGGGAGAACGCGAGCAGTACTTC
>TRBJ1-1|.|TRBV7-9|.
CASSFSGLNTEAFF
TGTGCCAGCAGCTTTTCAGGCTTGAACACTGAAGCTTTCTTT
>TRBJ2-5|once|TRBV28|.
CASSSFSAETQYF
TGTGCCAGCAGTTCATTTTCCGCAGAGACCCAGTACTTC
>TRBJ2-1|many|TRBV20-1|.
CSANRYNEQFF
TGCAGTGCCAACAGGTACAATGAGCAGTTCTTC
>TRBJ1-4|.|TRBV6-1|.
CASRGSLEKLFF
TGTGCCAGCAGGGGTTCCCTTGAAAAACTGTTTTTT
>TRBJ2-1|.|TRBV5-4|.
CASSLDRGHEQFF
TGTGCCAGCAGCTTGGATCGGGGGCACGAGCAGTTCTTC
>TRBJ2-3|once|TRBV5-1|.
CASSLAGTDTQYF
TGCGCCAGCAGCTTGGCCGGGACAGATACGCAGTATTTT
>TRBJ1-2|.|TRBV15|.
CATSRDAANYGYTF
TGTGCCACCAGCAGAGATGCAGCTAACTATGGCTACACCTTC
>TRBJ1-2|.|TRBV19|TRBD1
CASSTQGQGFKNGYTF
TGTGCCAGTAGTACCCAAGGACAGGGATTTAAAAATGGCTACACCTTC
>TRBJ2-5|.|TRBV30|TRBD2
CAWSAGTSVRETQYF
TGTGCCTGGAGTGCTGGGACTAGCGTTCGGGAGACCCAGTACTTC
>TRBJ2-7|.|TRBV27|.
CASSYQEADYEQYF
TGTGCCAGCAGTTACCAAGAGGCCGACTACGAGCAGTACTTC
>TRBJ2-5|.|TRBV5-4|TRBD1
CASSWGGDRGKTQYF
TGTGCCAGCAGCTGGGGCGGGGACAGGGGAAAGACCCAGTACTTC
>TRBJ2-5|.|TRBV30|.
CAWEKQHQETQYF
TGTGCCTGGGAGAAACAGCACCAAGAGACCCAGTACTTC